This T cell receptor beta chain stems from a study of T cells in Graves' hyperthyroidism and ophthalmopathy. RNA transcripts served as the template for amplifying TCR beta CDR3 regions. The primer set for the first-round RT-PCR of the TCR CDR3 was HTBI. TCRdb analysed the multiplex PCR reads with MiXCR anew, one entry per CDR3 protein. The repertoire has about 200,000 distinct CDR3 sequences, roughly 17% of them found once; the top ten carry around 50%. This clonotype was seen ten or more times. The source is a man aged 50-59 years with Graves' hyperthyroidism. Sequenced: blood.

This CDR3 is CASKGGTYGMNTEAFF. The CDR3 DNA reads as TGTGCCAGTAAGGGGGGGACATATGGAATGAACACTGAAGCTTTCTTT. V usage is TRBV2 and J usage is TRBJ1-1; a weak D match, TRBD1 (6 bases). Germline assignment: CDR1 SNHLY and CDR2 FYNNEI. Between the trimmed V and J ends, which lost 9 bases and 0 bases, there was a span of 20 bases. CDR3 length: 16 residues.